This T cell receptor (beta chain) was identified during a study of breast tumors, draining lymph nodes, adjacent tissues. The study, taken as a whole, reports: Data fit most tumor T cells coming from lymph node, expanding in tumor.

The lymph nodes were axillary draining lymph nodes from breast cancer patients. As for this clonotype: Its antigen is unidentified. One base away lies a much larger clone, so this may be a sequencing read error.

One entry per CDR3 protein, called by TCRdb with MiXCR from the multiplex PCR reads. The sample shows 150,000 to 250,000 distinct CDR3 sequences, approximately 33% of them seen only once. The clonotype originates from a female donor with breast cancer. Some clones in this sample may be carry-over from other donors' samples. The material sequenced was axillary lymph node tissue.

The DNA of the CDR3 is TGCAGTGCTAGACTTTTATCGGGAGTCCCCTACGAGCAGTACTTC. Its protein product is CSARLLSGVPYEQYF. The rearrangement links TRBV20-1 to TRBJ2-7; a weak D match, TRBD2 (6 bases). This CDR3 comprises 15 residues. Germline V CDR1 and CDR2: DFQATT, SNEGSKA (reference sequence). Trimming shortened V by 2 bases and J by 2 bases, and 16 bases separated the two germline ends.